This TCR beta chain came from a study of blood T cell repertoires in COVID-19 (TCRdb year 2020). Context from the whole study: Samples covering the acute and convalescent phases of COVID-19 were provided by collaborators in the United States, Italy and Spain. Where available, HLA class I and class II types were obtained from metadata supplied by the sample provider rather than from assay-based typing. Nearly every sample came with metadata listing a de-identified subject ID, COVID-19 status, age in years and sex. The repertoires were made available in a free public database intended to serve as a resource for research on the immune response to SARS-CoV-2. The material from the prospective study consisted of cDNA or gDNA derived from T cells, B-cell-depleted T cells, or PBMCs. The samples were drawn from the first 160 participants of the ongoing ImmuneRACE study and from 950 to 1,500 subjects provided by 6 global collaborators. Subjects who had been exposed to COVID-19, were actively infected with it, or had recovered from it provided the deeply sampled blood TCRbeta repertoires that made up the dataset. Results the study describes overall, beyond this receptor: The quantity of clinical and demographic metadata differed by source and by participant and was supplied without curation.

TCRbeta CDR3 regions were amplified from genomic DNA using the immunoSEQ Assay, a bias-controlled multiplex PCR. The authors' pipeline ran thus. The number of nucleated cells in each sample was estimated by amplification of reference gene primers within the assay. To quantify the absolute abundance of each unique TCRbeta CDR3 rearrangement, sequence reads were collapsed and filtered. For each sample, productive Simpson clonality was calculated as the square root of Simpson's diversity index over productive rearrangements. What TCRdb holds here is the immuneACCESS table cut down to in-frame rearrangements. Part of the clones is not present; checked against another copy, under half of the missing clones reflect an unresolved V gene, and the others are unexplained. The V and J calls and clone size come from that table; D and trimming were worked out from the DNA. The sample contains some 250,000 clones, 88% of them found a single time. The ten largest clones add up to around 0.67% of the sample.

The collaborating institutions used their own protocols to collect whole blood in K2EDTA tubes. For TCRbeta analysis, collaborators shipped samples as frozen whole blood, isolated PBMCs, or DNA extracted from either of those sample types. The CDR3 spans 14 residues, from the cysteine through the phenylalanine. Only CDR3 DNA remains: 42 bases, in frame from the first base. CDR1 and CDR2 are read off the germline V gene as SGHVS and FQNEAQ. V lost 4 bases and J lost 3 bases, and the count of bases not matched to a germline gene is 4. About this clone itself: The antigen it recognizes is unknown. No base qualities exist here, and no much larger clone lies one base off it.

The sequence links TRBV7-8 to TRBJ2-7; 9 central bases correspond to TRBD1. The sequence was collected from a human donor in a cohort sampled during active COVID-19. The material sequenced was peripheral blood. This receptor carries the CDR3 CASSWDRAFYEQYF. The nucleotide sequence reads TGTGCCAGCAGCTGGGACAGGGCATTCTACGAGCAGTACTTC.